This T cell receptor (beta chain) derives from a study of blood T cell repertoires in COVID-19. Measured with immunoSEQ multiplex PCR; TCRdb has only the in-frame clones, and not every one. In the table there are around 250,000 clones, 88% of which are singletons. The study recruited people aged 18 to 89 years across about two dozen US areas. Cohorts were assigned according to the clinical history that participants reported. Germline assignment: CDR1 LGHNA and CDR2 YSLEER. Trimming removed 1 base from V and 7 bases from J, with 4 bases in between. The CDR3 spans 11 residues. This TCR derives from a woman aged 40 to 55 who had been exposed to COVID-19. Specimen: PBMCs or T cells enriched from blood (not recorded which). The chain joins TRBV4-3 to TRBJ1-2; no clear D gene. CDR3 amino acids: CASSQGSGYTF. DNA for the CDR3: TGCGCCAGCAGCCAAGGGAGTGGCTACACCTTC.